The sequence of this T cell receptor beta chain was determined in a study of blood T cells in healthy people across ages. With a J-beta primer mix and a sample-barcoded 5' primer, a second PCR ran about 6 to 11 cycles. From the 5' RACE reads, TCRdb called clonotypes with MiXCR, one entry per CDR3 protein. The sample includes fewer than 650,000 distinct CDR3 sequences, about 27% of them seen just once. Regarding this clonotype: Sequence at one end of the junction differs from germline and may be a read error.

CDR3 length: 14 amino acids. The germline V gene has CDR1 SEHNR and CDR2 FQNEAQ (reference sequence). These records were also assigned to another study, of T cells of mothers and their children.

The chain is built from TRBV7-9 and TRBJ1-2, with D unresolved. The sequencing sample was made of blood. The sequence was obtained from a boy aged 2 to 10 in good health. The CDR3 is CASSPTRGNYGYAF. As DNA, the CDR3 is TGTGCCAGCAGCCCAACGAGAGGAAACTATGGCTACGCCTTC.